Listed below are T cell receptor beta chains from one sample, sequenced in a study of shared clonotypes between healthy human individuals. TCRdb's copy holds only in-frame clones and misses some; the assay was immunoSEQ multiplex PCR. Of roughly 2,500,000 clones in the sample, 93% were seen once. What was sequenced was naive CD4+ T cells from PBMCs. The origin of the receptors is a man between 18 and 29 years old in good health. Some clones in this sample may be carry-over from other donors' samples. The CDR3 runs from the conserved cysteine through the conserved F or W. D genes are given only for firm matches. The size field is filled for only some rows; it gives once, few, many or a size class.

V: TRBV27; size: -; D: TRBD2; J: TRBJ2-7; DNA: TGTGCCAGCAGTCCAACAAGGCTAGCGGGAGTTTCCGAGCAGTACTTC; CDR3: CASSPTRLAGVSEQYF
V: TRBV11-3; size: -; D: -; J: TRBJ2-2; DNA: TGTGCCAGCAGCTTACTAGGGTACCCCGGGGAGCTGTTTTTT; CDR3: CASSLLGYPGELFF
V: TRBV5-1; size: -; D: TRBD2; J: TRBJ2-3; DNA: TGCGCCAGCAGCAGCGGGACTAGCGGGAGGAGTGCAGATACGCAGTATTTT; CDR3: CASSSGTSGRSADTQYF
V: TRBV7-2; size: -; D: -; J: TRBJ2-7; DNA: TGTGCCAGCAGCGCGAGCTCCTACGAGCAGTACTTC; CDR3: CASSASSYEQYF
V: TRBV7-2; size: -; D: -; J: TRBJ1-1; DNA: TGTGCCAGCAGCTCACCGGGCCAAGCGCGAACTGAAGCTTTCTTT; CDR3: CASSSPGQARTEAFF
V: TRBV11-2; size: -; D: -; J: TRBJ2-1; DNA: TGTGCCAGCAGCTTAGTGAGGGCGGGCAATGAGCAGTTCTTC; CDR3: CASSLVRAGNEQFF
V: TRBV9; size: -; D: -; J: TRBJ2-1; DNA: TGTGCCAGCAGCGGTAGTGGCCTAGGTGGTACTGAGCAGTTCTTC; CDR3: CASSGSGLGGTEQFF
V: TRBV20-1; size: -; D: -; J: TRBJ2-3; DNA: TGCAGTGCCAGGGGCACAGATACGCAGTATTTT; CDR3: CSARGTDTQYF
V: TRBV5-1; size: once; D: TRBD2; J: TRBJ2-1; DNA: TGCGCCAGCAGCTTGCTCCTAGCGGCGAACAATGAGCAGTTCTTC; CDR3: CASSLLLAANNEQFF
V: TRBV10-3; size: -; D: TRBD1; J: TRBJ2-6; DNA: TGTGCCATCAGCCGGGACAGCGTTTTATCTGGGGCCAACGTCCTGACTTTC; CDR3: CAISRDSVLSGANVLTF
V: TRBV10-3; size: -; D: TRBD1; J: TRBJ1-2; DNA: TGTGCCATCAGGCCCGGGGACAGTATAAATTATGGCTACACCTTC; CDR3: CAIRPGDSINYGYTF
V: TRBV14; size: -; D: -; J: TRBJ2-1; DNA: TGTGCCAGCAGCCAAAGTCGCGGACAGAAGGGCACATCTAAAGGGGGTTACAATGAGCAGTTCTTC; CDR3: CASSQSRGQKGTSKGGYNEQFF
V: TRBV6-4; size: -; D: -; J: TRBJ1-2; DNA: TGTGCCACCACCATTGGGGGGGTTTGGGGCTACACCTTC; CDR3: CATTIGGVWGYTF
V: TRBV4-2; size: -; D: TRBD2; J: TRBJ2-5; DNA: TGTGCCAGCAGCCAAAGCGGGAGTGGGGCAGAGACCCAGTACTTC; CDR3: CASSQSGSGAETQYF
V: TRBV15; size: once; D: -; J: TRBJ1-1; DNA: TGTGCCACCAGCAGCCGCCAGGGGTCGTACTCTCTTGAAGCTTTCTTT; CDR3: CATSSRQGSYSLEAFF
V: TRBV5-4; size: -; D: -; J: TRBJ1-3; DNA: TGTGCCAGCAGCCGACCGTCTGGAAACACCATATATTTT; CDR3: CASSRPSGNTIYF
V: TRBV5-6; size: -; D: TRBD1; J: TRBJ2-3; DNA: TGTGCCAGCACCCGTGGGACAGCCACAGATACGCAGTATTTT; CDR3: CASTRGTATDTQYF
V: TRBV28; size: -; D: -; J: TRBJ2-1; DNA: TGTGCCAGCAGTTTGGGGCGACAGTACTCCTTTAGGAATGAGCAGTTCTTC; CDR3: CASSLGRQYSFRNEQFF
V: TRBV6-5; size: -; D: -; J: TRBJ2-2; DNA: TGTGCCAGCAGCTTAAATAGAGGGACCGGGGAGCTGTTTTTT; CDR3: CASSLNRGTGELFF
V: TRBV4-2; size: once; D: -; J: TRBJ2-3; DNA: TGTGCCAGCAGCCAAGTGGCGATTGTAGGGACAGATACGCAGTATTTT; CDR3: CASSQVAIVGTDTQYF
V: TRBV14; size: -; D: TRBD1; J: TRBJ2-5; DNA: TGTGCCAGCAGCTCTTGGACAGGGGGCGTCGAGACCCAGTACTTC; CDR3: CASSSWTGGVETQYF
V: TRBV14; size: -; D: -; J: TRBJ2-3; DNA: TGTGCCAGCAGCCTTAATCCCACCTCCACAGATACGCAGTATTTT; CDR3: CASSLNPTSTDTQYF
V: TRBV11-1; size: -; D: TRBD1; J: TRBJ2-7; DNA: TGTGCCAGCAGATGGGACAGGGCTTCCTACGAGCAGTACTTC; CDR3: CASRWDRASYEQYF
V: TRBV11-3; size: -; D: TRBD2; J: TRBJ2-7; DNA: TGTGCCAGCAGCCCCGGGACTAGCGCCGAGCAGTACTTC; CDR3: CASSPGTSAEQYF
V: TRBV12-5; size: -; D: -; J: TRBJ2-5; DNA: TGTGCTAGTGGGGACACAGGCGGGACGGAGACCCAGTACTTC; CDR3: CASGDTGGTETQYF
V: TRBV18; size: -; D: TRBD1; J: TRBJ2-3; DNA: TGTGCCAGCTCCCCCAAACAGGGGCGTACGCAGTATTTT; CDR3: CASSPKQGRTQYF
V: TRBV9; size: -; D: TRBD2; J: TRBJ2-5; DNA: TGTGCCAGCAGCCCACATAGCGGGAGAGGGGCTGAGACCCAGTACTTC; CDR3: CASSPHSGRGAETQYF
V: TRBV15; size: -; D: -; J: TRBJ2-3; DNA: TGTGCCACCAGCAGAGGGGCAGATACGCAGTATTTT; CDR3: CATSRGADTQYF
V: TRBV7-9; size: few; D: -; J: TRBJ2-1; DNA: TGTGCCAGCAGTTATAATAGCAACTACAATGAGCAGTTCTTC; CDR3: CASSYNSNYNEQFF
V: TRBV4-2; size: -; D: TRBD2; J: TRBJ2-7; DNA: TGTGCCAGCAGCCAAGGGACTAGCGCACCCTACGAGCAGTACTTC; CDR3: CASSQGTSAPYEQYF
V: TRBV2; size: once; D: -; J: TRBJ1-6; DNA: TGTGCCAGCAGTGAAACGCGGTCCGGGGTGGCACCCCTCCACTTT; CDR3: CASSETRSGVAPLHF
V: TRBV5-1; size: -; D: -; J: TRBJ2-1; DNA: TGCGCCAGCAGCTTGGTACTAGCTGTCAATGAGCAGTTCTTC; CDR3: CASSLVLAVNEQFF
V: TRBV5-1; size: -; D: -; J: TRBJ1-1; DNA: TGCGCCAGCAGCTTCAGGGGAGGTTCGAACACTGAAGCTTTCTTT; CDR3: CASSFRGGSNTEAFF
V: TRBV20-1; size: -; D: -; J: TRBJ2-7; DNA: TGCAGTGCTAGAGACTACGAGCAGTACTTC; CDR3: CSARDYEQYF
V: TRBV28; size: -; D: TRBD1; J: TRBJ2-7; DNA: TGTGCCAGCAGTGTCCCGGGACAGGGGGCGCGGGAGCAGTACTTC; CDR3: CASSVPGQGAREQYF
V: TRBV4-1; size: -; D: TRBD1; J: TRBJ2-7; DNA: TGCGCCAGCAGCCAAGGGCGACAGGGGAAATACGAGCAGTACTTC; CDR3: CASSQGRQGKYEQYF
V: TRBV7-2; size: -; D: -; J: TRBJ1-6; DNA: TGTGCCAGCAGAGTTTTTAATAATTCACCCCTCCACTTT; CDR3: CASRVFNNSPLHF
V: TRBV19; size: -; D: -; J: TRBJ2-6; DNA: TGTGCCAGTACCTTATCCGAGGCAGGGGCCAACGTCCTGACTTTC; CDR3: CASTLSEAGANVLTF
V: TRBV6-5; size: -; D: TRBD1; J: TRBJ2-7; DNA: TGTGCCAGCAGTTACTCCGGACAGGGAGGCTACGAGCAGTACTTC; CDR3: CASSYSGQGGYEQYF
V: TRBV18; size: -; D: -; J: TRBJ1-1; DNA: TGTGCCAGCTCATACAGATCGACTGGGGGTCGCACTGAAGCTTTCTTT; CDR3: CASSYRSTGGRTEAFF
V: TRBV28; size: -; D: -; J: TRBJ2-2; DNA: TGTGCCAGCAGTTCAGCCGGGAGAAACACCGGGGAGCTGTTTTTT; CDR3: CASSSAGRNTGELFF
V: TRBV7-9; size: -; D: -; J: TRBJ2-7; DNA: TGTGCCAGCAGCTTAGCAGATGGCTCCTACGAGCAGTACTTC; CDR3: CASSLADGSYEQYF
V: TRBV30; size: -; D: TRBD2; J: TRBJ2-4; DNA: TGTGCCTGGAGTGTGTGGCGGGAGGCTGGGGTTAACATTCAGTACTTC; CDR3: CAWSVWREAGVNIQYF
V: TRBV4-1; size: few; D: TRBD1; J: TRBJ1-2; DNA: TGCGCCAGCAGCCCAACCAGGGGGCGTGAGGAAGGCTACACCTTC; CDR3: CASSPTRGREEGYTF
V: TRBV5-1; size: -; D: TRBD1; J: TRBJ2-2; DNA: TGCGCCAGCAGCTTAAGCTCCGGGACAGGTTCCGGGGAGCTGTTTTTT; CDR3: CASSLSSGTGSGELFF
V: TRBV6-5; size: -; D: TRBD1; J: TRBJ1-6; DNA: TGTGCCAGCAGCCCCGGGACAGGGGGCTTACCCCTCCACTTT; CDR3: CASSPGTGGLPLHF
V: TRBV30; size: -; D: TRBD1; J: TRBJ1-3; DNA: TGTGCCTGGGACAGGGGGCTTGGAAACACCATATATTTT; CDR3: CAWDRGLGNTIYF
V: TRBV7-3; size: -; D: -; J: TRBJ2-3; DNA: TGTGCCAGCAGCTTAATGGGAGACCACACAGATACGCAGTATTTT; CDR3: CASSLMGDHTDTQYF
V: TRBV5-5; size: -; D: -; J: TRBJ1-2; DNA: TGTGCCAGCAGCTTGAGGGTGGCCGAGGGAGATGGCTACACCTTC; CDR3: CASSLRVAEGDGYTF
V: TRBV15; size: -; D: -; J: TRBJ2-7; DNA: TGTGCCACCAGCTGGGATATTCCGGACTACGAGCAGTACTTC; CDR3: CATSWDIPDYEQYF
V: TRBV4-1; size: -; D: -; J: TRBJ1-5; DNA: TGCGCCAGCGGAAACACAGGACAGCCCCAGCATTTT; CDR3: CASGNTGQPQHF
V: TRBV5-4; size: -; D: TRBD1; J: TRBJ2-7; DNA: TGTGCCAGCAGCCCTCGCAGCACAGGGGGCTACGAGCAGTACTTC; CDR3: CASSPRSTGGYEQYF
V: TRBV6-5; size: -; D: TRBD1; J: TRBJ2-7; DNA: TGTGCCAGCAGGCGCCGGGACAGGGGCTACGAGCAGTACTTC; CDR3: CASRRRDRGYEQYF
V: TRBV27; size: -; D: TRBD1; J: TRBJ1-2; DNA: TGTGCCAGCAGTTGGACAGGGGGGGTCTATGGCTACACCTTC; CDR3: CASSWTGGVYGYTF
V: TRBV5-1; size: -; D: -; J: TRBJ2-7; DNA: TGCGCCAGCAGCTTGAGGGACGCCGCCTACGAGCAGTACTTC; CDR3: CASSLRDAAYEQYF
V: TRBV5-4; size: -; D: -; J: TRBJ1-4; DNA: TGTGCCAGCAGCCCCGGAGCAGGGAAAGAAAAACTGTTTTTT; CDR3: CASSPGAGKEKLFF
V: TRBV28; size: -; D: -; J: TRBJ2-2; DNA: TGTGCCAGCAGTTTGAGGACCGCGAACACCGGGGAGCTGTTTTTT; CDR3: CASSLRTANTGELFF
V: TRBV11-1; size: -; D: TRBD1; J: TRBJ1-1; DNA: TGTGCCAGCAGCTTAGCTGGGACAGGGGGGACTGAAGCTTTCTTT; CDR3: CASSLAGTGGTEAFF
V: TRBV6-6; size: -; D: -; J: TRBJ1-4; DNA: TGTGCCAGCAGTTTCTGGAGGGAGGCTAATGAAAAACTGTTTTTT; CDR3: CASSFWREANEKLFF